The source of this T cell receptor (beta chain) is a study of cytomegalovirus exposure and HLA in healthy donors. Across the whole study: The 120 validation repertoires, a later analysis reported, used the same platform as the approximately 670 repertoires from the first cohort.

Profiled with immunoSEQ multiplex PCR; TCRdb holds only in-frame clones, not every one. The sample carries 130,000 to 150,000 clones, 80% to 90% recorded once. Trimming took off 6 bases at V and 2 bases at J, with 17 bases between the two ends. The CDR3 covers 15 residues. Per the germline V gene, CDR1 is SGHTA and CDR2 is FQGNSA. The clonotype comes from a young woman in good health and CMV-seropositive. The chain links TRBV7-2 to TRBJ2-7; D may be TRBD1 (6 bases). The source material was PBMCs. The CDR3 sequence is CASSFVRDTTYEQYF. In DNA form, the CDR3 reads TGTGCCAGCAGTTTCGTAAGGGACACCACCTACGAGCAGTACTTC.